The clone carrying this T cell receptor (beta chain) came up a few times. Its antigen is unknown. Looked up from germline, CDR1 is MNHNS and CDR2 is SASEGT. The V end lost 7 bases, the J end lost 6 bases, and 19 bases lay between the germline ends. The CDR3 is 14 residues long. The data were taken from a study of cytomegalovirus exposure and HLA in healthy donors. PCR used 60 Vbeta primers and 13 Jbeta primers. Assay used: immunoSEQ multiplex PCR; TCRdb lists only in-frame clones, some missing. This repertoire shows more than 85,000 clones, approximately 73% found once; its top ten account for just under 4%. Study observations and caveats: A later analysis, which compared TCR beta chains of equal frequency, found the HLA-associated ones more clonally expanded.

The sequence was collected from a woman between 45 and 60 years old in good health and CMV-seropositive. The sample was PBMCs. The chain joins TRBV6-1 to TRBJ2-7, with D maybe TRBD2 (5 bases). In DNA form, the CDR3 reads TGTGCCAGCACCGAACCGGGGTTTCTGTCCGAGCAGTACTTC. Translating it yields CASTEPGFLSEQYF.